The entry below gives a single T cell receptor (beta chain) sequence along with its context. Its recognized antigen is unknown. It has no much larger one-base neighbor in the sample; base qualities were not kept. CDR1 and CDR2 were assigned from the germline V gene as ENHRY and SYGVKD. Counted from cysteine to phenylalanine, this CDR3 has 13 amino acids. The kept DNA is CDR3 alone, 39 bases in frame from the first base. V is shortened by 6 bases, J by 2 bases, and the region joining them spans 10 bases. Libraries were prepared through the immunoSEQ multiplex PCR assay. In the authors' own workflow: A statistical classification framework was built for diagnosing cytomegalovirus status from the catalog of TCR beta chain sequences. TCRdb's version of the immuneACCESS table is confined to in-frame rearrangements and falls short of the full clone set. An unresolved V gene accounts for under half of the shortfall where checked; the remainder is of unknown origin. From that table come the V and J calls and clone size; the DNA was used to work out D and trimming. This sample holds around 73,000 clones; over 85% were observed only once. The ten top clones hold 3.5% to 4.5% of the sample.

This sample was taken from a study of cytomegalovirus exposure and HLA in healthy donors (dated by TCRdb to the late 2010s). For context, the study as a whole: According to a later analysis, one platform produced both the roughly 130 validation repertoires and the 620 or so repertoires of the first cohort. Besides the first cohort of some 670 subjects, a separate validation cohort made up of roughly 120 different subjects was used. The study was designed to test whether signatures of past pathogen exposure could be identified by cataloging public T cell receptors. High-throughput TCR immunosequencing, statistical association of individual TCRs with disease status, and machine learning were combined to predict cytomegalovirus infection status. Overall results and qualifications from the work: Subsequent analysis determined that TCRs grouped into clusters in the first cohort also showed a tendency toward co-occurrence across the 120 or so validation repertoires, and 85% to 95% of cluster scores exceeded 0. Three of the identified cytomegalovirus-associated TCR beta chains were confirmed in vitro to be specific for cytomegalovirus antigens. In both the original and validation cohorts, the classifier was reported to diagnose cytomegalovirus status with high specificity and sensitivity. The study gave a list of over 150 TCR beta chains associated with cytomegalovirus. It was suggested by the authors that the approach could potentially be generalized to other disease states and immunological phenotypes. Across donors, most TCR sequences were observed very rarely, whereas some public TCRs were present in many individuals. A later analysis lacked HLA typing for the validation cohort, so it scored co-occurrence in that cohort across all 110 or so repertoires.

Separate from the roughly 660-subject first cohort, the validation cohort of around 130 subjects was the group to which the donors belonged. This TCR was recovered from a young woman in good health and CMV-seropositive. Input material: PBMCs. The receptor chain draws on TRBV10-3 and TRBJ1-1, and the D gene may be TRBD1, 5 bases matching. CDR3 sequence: CAIRGQENTEAFF. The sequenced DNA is TGTGCCATCAGGGGGCAAGAAAACACTGAAGCTTTCTTT.